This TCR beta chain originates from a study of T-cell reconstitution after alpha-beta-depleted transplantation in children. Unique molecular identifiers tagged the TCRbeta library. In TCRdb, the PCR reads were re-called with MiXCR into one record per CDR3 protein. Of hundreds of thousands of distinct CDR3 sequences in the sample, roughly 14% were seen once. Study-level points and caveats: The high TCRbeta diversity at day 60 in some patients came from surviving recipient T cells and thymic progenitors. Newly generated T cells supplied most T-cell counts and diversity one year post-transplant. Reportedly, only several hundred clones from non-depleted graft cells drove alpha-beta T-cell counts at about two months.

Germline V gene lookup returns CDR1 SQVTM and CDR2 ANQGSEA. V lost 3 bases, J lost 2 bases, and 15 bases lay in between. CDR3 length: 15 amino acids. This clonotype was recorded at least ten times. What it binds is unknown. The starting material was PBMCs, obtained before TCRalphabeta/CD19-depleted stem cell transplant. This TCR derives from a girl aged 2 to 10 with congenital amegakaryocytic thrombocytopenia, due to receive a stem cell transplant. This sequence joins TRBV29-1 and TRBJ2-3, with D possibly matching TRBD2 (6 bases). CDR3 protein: CSVEDYVVITDTQYF. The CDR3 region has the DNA TGCAGCGTTGAGGACTATGTCGTGATCACAGATACGCAGTATTTT.